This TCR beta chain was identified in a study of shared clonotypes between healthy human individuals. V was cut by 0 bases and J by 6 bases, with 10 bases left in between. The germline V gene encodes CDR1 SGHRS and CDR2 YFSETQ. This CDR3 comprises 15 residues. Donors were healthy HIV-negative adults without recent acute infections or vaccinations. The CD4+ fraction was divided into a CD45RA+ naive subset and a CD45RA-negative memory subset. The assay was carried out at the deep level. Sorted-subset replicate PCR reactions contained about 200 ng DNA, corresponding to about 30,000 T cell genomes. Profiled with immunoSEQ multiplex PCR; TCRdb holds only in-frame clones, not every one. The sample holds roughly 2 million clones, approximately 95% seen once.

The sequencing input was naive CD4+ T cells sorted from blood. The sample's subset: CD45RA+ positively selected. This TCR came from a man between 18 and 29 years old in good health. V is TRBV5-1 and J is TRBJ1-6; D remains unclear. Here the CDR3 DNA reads TGCGCCAGCAGCTTGGCTTCCAGTCTTAATTCACCCCTCCACTTT. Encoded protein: CASSLASSLNSPLHF.